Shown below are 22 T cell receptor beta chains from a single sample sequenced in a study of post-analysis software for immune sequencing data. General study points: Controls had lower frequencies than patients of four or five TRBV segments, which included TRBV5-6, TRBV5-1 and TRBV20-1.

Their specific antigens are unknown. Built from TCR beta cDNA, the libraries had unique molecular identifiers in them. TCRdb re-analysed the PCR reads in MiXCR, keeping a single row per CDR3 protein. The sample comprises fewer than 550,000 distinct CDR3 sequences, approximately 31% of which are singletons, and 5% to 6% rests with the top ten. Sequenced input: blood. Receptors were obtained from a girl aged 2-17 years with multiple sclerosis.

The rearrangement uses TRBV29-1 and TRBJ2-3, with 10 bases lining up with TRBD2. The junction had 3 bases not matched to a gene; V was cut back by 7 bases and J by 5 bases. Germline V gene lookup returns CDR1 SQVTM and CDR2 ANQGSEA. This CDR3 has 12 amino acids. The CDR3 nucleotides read TGCAGCGAGGAGCGGGGGGGAGATACGCAGTATTTT. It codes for CSEERGGDTQYF.

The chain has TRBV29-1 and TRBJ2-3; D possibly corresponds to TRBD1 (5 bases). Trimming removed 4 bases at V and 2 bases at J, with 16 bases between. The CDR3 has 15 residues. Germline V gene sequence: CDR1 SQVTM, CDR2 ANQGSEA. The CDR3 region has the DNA TGCAGCGTTGGTGGGGCCGGCAGCTTCACAGATACGCAGTATTTT. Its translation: CSVGGAGSFTDTQYF.

Here the CDR3 reads CASSFGTGVNTGELFF. The CDR3 nucleotides are TGTGCCAGCAGCTTCGGGACAGGTGTTAACACCGGGGAGCTGTTTTTT. The chain is built from TRBV5-6 and TRBJ2-2; 8 bases line up with TRBD1. Germline V gives CDR1 SGHDT, CDR2 YYEEEE. The CDR3 sequence is 16 residues long. The trim removed 2 bases at V and 2 bases at J, leaving 5 bases unmatched.

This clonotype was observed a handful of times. CDR3 protein: CASSYSRGEDYGYTF. CDR3 nucleotides: TGTGCCAGCAGTTACTCGAGGGGAGAAGACTATGGCTACACCTTC. V is TRBV6-5 and J is TRBJ1-2; weak D call: TRBD1 (5 bases). The V end was cut by 0 bases, the J end by 3 bases, with 11 bases between. This CDR3 has 15 amino acids. CDR1 is MNHEY and CDR2 is SVGAGI in the germline V gene.

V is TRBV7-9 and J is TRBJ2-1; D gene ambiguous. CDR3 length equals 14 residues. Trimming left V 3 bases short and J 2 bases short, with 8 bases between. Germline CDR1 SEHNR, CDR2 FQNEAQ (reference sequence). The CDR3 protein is CASSFPLTYNEQFF. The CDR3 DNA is TGTGCCAGCAGCTTTCCCCTGACCTACAATGAGCAGTTCTTC.

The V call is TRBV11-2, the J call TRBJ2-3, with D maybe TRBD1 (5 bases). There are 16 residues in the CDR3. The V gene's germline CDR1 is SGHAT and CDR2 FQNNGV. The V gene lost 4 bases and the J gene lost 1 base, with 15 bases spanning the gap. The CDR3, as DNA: TGTGCCAGCAGCTCACCCAGGGCGTGGGGCACAGATACGCAGTATTTT. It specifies CASSSPRAWGTDTQYF.

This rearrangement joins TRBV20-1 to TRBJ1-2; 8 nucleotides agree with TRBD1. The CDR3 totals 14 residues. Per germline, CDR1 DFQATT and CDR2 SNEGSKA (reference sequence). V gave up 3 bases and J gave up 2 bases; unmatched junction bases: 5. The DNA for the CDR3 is TGCAGTGCTAGGGGTGACAGGGGAAACTATGGCTACACCTTC. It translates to CSARGDRGNYGYTF.

The CDR3 DNA is TGCGCCAGCAGCGTACTTCAGGGTCGGCAGACCCAGTACTTC. Its translation: CASSVLQGRQTQYF. The gene calls are TRBV5-1 and TRBJ2-5; D may be TRBD1 (5 bases). The V end was cut by 4 bases, the J end by 6 bases, with 16 bases between. The CDR3 sequence is 14 residues long. In germline, CDR1 is SGHRS, CDR2 YFSETQ.

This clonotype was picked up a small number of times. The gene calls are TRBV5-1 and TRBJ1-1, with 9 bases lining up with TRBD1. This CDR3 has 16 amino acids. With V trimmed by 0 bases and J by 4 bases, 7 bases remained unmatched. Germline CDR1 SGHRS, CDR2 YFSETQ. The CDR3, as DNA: TGCGCCAGCAGCTTGGCACGTACAGGGGGCGGCACTGAAGCTTTCTTT. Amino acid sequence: CASSLARTGGGTEAFF.

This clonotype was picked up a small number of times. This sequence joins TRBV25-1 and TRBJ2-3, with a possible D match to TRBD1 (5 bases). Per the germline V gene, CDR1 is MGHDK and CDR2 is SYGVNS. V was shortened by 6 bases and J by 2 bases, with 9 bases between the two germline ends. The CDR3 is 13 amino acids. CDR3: CASRAGITDTQYF. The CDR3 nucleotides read TGTGCCAGCAGGGCAGGGATCACAGATACGCAGTATTTT.

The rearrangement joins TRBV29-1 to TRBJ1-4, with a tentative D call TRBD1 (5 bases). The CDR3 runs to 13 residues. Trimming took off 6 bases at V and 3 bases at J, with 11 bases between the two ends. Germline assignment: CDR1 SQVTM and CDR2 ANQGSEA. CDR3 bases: TGCAGCGTGGCGGGGGAACCTAATGAAAAACTGTTTTTT. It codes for CSVAGEPNEKLFF.

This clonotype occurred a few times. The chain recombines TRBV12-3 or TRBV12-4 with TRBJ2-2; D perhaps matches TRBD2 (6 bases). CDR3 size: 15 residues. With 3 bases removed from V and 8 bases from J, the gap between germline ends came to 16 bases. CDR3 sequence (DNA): TGTGCCAGCAGTTTCCGGGGGACGAGGGGAGGGGAGCTGTTTTTT. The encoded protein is CASSFRGTRGGELFF.

The CDR3 loop is CSAHLPGRVYYEQYF. The CDR3 nucleotides are TGCAGTGCGCACCTTCCCGGGAGGGTATACTACGAGCAGTACTTC. This sequence joins TRBV20-1 and TRBJ2-7, with 8 bases aligning to TRBD2. V shed 6 bases, J shed 3 bases, and the junction held 13 bases outside the gene matches. The length of the CDR3 is 15 residues. CDR1 DFQATT and CDR2 SNEGSKA come from the germline V gene (reference sequence).

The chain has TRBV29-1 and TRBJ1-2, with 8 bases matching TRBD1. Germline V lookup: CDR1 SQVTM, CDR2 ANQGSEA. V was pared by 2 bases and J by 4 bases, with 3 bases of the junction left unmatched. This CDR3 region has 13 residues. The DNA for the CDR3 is TGCAGCGTTGAATATGACAGGGGCTATGGCTACACCTTC. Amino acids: CSVEYDRGYGYTF.

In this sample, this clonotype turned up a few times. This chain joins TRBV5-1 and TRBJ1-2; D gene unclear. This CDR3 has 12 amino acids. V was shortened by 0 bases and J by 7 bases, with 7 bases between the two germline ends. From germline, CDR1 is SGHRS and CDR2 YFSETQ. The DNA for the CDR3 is TGCGCCAGCAGCTTGGAGCGGGGTGGCTACACCTTC. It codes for CASSLERGGYTF.

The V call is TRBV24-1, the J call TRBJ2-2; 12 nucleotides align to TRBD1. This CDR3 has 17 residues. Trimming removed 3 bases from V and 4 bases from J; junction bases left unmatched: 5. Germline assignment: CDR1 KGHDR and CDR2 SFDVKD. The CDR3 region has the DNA TGTGCCACCAGTGATGGAGGGACAGGGGGCCCCACCGGGGAGCTGTTTTTT. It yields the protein CATSDGGTGGPTGELFF.

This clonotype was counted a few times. The CDR3 spells CSARKAGTYNTEAFF. The CDR3 DNA sequence: TGCAGTGCTAGGAAAGCCGGGACATATAACACTGAAGCTTTCTTT. V gene TRBV20-1 combines with J gene TRBJ1-1, with TRBD1 as a possible D gene (6 bases). Trimming cost V 3 bases and J 2 bases, with 16 bases left between them. The germline V gene encodes CDR1 DFQATT and CDR2 SNEGSKA (reference sequence). The CDR3 length is 15 residues.

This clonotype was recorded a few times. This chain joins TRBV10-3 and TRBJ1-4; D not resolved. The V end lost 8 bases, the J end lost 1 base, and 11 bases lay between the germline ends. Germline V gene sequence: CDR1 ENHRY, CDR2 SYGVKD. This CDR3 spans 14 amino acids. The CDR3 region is CAIGRSRTNEKLFF. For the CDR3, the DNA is TGTGCCATCGGACGTTCGCGAACTAATGAAAAACTGTTTTTT.

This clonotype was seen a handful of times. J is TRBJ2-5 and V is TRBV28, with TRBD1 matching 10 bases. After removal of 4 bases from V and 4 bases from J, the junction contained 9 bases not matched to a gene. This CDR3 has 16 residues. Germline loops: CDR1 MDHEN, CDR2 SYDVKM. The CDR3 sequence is CASSSRPRTGGETQYF. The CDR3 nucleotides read TGTGCCAGCAGTTCCCGGCCCCGGACAGGGGGAGAGACCCAGTACTTC.

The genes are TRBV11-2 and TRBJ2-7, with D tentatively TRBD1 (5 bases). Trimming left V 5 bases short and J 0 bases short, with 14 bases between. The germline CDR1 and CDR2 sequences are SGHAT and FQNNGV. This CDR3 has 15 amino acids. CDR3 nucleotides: TGTGCCAGCAGCCACCGACAGCCGAGCTCCTACGAGCAGTACTTC. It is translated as CASSHRQPSSYEQYF.

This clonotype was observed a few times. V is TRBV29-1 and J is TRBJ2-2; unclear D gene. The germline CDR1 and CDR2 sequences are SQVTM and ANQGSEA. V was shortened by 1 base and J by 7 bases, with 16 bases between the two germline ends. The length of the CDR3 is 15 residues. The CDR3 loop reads CSVEGLAMGGGELFF. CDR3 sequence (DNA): TGCAGCGTTGAAGGGCTCGCAATGGGTGGCGGGGAGCTGTTTTTT.

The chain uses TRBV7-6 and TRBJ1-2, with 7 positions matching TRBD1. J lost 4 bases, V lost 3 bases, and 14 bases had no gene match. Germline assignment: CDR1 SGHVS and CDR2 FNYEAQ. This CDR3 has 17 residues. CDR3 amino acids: CASSLGDSGGQSYGYTF. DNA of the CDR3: TGTGCCAGCAGCTTGGGGGACAGTGGTGGGCAATCCTATGGCTACACCTTC. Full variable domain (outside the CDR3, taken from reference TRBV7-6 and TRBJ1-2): GAGVSQSPRYKVTKRGQDVALRCDPISGHVSLYWYRQALGQGPEFLTYFNYEAQQDKSGLPNDRFSAERPEGSISTLTIQRTEQRDSAMYRCASSLGDSGGQSYGYTFGSGTRLTVV.